This TCR beta chain was identified in a study of control samples from healthy donors and cancer patients. Using immunoSEQ multiplex PCR, the repertoire was profiled, and TCRdb retains in-frame clones only, with some absent. Among 160,000 or so clones listed, over 90% were seen once. V was shortened by 1 base and J by 6 bases, with 14 bases between the two germline ends. CDR3 length: 15 amino acids. The germline gives CDR1 KGHSH, CDR2 LQKENI. The sequence came from a woman aged 25 to 39 in good health. The rearrangement uses TRBV18 and TRBJ2-3; D perhaps matches TRBD2 (6 bases). Sequencing was done on a sample of blood. The CDR3 nucleotides are TGTGCCAGCTCACCACGGGGCGGGATTGGGGATACGCAGTATTTT. Encoded protein: CASSPRGGIGDTQYF.